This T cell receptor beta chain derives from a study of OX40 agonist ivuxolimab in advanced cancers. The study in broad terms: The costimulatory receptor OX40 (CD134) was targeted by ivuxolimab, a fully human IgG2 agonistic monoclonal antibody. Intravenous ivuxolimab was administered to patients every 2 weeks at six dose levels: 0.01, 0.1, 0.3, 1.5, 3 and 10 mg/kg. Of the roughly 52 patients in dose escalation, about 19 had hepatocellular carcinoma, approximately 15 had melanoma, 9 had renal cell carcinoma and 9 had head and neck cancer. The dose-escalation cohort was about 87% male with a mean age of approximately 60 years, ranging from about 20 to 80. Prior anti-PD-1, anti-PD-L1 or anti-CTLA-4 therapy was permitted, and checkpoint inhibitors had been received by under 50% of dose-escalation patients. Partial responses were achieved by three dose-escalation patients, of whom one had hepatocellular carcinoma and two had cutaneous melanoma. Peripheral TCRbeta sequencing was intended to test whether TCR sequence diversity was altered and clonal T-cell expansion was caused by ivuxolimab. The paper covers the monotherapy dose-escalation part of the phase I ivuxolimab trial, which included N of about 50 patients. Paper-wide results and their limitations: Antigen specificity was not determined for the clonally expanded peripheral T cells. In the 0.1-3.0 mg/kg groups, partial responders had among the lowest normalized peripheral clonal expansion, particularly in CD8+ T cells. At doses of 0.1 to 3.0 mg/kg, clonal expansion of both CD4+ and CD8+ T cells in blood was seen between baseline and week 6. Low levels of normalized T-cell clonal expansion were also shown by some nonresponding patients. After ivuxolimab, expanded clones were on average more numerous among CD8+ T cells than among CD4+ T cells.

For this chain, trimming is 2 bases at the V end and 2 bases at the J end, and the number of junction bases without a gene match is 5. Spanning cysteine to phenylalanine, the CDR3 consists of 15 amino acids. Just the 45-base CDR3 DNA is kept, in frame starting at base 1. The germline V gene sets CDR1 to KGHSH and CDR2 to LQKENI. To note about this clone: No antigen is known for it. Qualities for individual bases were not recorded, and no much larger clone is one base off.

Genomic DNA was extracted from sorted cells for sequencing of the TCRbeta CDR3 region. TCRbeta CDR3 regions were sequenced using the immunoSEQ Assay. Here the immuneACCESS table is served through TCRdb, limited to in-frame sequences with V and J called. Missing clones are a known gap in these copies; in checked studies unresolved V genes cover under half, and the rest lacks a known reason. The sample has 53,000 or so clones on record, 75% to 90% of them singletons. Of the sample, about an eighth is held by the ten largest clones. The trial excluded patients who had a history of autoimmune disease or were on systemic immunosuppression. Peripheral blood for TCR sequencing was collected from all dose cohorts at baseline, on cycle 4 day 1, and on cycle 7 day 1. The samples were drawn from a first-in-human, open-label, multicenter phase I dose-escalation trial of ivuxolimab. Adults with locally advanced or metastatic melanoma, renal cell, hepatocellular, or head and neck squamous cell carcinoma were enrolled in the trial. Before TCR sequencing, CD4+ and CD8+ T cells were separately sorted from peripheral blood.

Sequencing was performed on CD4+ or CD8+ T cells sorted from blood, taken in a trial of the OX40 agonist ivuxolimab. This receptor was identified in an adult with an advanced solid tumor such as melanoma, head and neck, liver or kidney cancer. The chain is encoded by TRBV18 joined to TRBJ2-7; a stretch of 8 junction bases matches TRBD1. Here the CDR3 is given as CASSPAGTGTYEQYF. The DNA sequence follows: TGTGCCAGCTCACCAGCCGGGACAGGTACCTACGAGCAGTACTTC.